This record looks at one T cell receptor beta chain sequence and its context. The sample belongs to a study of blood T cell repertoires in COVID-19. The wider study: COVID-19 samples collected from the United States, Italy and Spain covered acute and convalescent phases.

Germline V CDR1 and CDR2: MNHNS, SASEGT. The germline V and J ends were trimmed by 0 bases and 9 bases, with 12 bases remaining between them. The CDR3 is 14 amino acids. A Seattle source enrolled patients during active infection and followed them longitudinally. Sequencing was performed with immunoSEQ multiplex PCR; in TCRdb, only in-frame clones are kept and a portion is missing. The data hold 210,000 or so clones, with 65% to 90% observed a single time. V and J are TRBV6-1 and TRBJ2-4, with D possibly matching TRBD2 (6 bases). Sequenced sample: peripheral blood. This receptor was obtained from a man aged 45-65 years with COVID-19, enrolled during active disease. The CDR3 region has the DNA TGTGCCAGCAGTGAAGCGCGGGGAAGGGGCATTCAGTACTTC. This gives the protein CASSEARGRGIQYF.